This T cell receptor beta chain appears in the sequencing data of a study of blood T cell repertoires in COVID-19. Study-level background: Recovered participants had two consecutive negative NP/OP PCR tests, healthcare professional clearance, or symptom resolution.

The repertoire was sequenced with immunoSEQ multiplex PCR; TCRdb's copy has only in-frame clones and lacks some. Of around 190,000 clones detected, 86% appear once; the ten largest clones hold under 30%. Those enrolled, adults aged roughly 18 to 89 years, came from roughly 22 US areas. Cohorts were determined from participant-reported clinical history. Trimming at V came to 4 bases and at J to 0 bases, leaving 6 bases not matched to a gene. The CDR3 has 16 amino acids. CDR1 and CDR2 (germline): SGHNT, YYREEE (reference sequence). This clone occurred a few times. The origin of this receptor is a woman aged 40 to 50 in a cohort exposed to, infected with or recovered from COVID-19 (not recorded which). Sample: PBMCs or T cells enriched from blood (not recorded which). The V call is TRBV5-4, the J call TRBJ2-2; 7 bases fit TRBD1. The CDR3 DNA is TGTGCCAGCAGCGTTGGGACAGTCGCGAACACCGGGGAGCTGTTTTTT. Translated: CASSVGTVANTGELFF.